The T cell receptor beta chain described here comes from a study of T cells in Graves' hyperthyroidism and ophthalmopathy. What was amplified from RNA transcripts were TCR beta CDR3 regions. The primer set for the first-round RT-PCR of the TCR CDR3 was HTBI. Each CDR3 protein is one row after TCRdb ran MiXCR on the multiplex PCR reads. Of hundreds of thousands of distinct CDR3 sequences in the sample, roughly 15% are singletons; the top ten hold about 3.9%. A Clinical Activity Score of at least 3, a NOSPECS grade of at least 4 and a duration under 3 months were recorded in the ophthalmopathy patients. Trimming removed 2 bases at V and 3 bases at J, with 13 bases between. CDR1 MNHEY and CDR2 SMNVEV come from the germline V gene (reference sequence). The CDR3 is made up of 15 amino acids.

V and J are TRBV27 and TRBJ1-2; D gene unclear. Specimen: blood. The clonotype comes from a woman aged 40-49 years with Graves' ophthalmopathy. In nucleotides, the CDR3 is TGTGCCAGCAGTTTAAAGGGCCGGGCTGACTATGGCTACACCTTC. Translated, it gives CASSLKGRADYGYTF.